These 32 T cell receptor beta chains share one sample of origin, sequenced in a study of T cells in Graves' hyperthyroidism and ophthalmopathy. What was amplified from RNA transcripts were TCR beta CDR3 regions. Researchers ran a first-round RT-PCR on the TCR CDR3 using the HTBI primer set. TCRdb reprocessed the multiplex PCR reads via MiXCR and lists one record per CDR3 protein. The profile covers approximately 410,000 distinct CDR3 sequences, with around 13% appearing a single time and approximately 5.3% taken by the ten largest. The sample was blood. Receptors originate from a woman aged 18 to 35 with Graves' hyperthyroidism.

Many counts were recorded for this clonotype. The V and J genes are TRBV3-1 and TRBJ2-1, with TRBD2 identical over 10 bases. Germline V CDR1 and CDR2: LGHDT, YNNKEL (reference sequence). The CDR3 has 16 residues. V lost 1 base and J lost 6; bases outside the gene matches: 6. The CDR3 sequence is CASSQGSSGRFNEQFF. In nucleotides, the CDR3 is TGTGCCAGCAGCCAAGGCTCTAGCGGGAGATTCAATGAGCAGTTCTTC.

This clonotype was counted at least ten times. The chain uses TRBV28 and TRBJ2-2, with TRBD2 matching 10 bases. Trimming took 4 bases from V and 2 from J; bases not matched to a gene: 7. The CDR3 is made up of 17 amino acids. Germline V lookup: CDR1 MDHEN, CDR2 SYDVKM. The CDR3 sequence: CASSSLAGRENTGELFF. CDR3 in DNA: TGTGCCAGCAGTTCACTAGCGGGAAGGGAAAACACCGGGGAGCTGTTTTTT.

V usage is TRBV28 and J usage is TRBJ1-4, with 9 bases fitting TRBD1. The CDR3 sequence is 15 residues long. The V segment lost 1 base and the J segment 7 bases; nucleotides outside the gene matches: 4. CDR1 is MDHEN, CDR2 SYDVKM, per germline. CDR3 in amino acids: CASSLSDRGTEKLFF. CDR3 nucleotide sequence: TGTGCCAGCAGTTTATCGGACAGGGGAACTGAAAAACTGTTTTTT.

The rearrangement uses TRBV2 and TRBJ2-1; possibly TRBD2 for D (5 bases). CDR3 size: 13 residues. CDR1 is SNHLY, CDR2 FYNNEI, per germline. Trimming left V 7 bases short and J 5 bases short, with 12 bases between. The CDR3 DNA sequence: TGTGCCAGCACCCCGGACTCTAACAATGAGCAGTTCTTC. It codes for CASTPDSNNEQFF.

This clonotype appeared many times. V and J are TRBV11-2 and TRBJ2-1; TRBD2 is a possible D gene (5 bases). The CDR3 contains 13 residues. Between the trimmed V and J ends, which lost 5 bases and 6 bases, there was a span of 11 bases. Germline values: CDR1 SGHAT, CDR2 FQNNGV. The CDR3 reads CASSPPGINEQFF. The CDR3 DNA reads TGTGCCAGCAGCCCTCCCGGGATCAATGAGCAGTTCTTC.

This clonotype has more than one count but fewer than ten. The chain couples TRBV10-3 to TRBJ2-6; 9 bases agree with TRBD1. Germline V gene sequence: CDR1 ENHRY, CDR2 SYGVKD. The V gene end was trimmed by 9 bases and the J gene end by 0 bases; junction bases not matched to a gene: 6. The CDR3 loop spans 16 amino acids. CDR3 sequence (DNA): TGTGCCATGGGACAGGGAACTTTCTCTGGGGCCAACGTCCTGACTTTC. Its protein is CAMGQGTFSGANVLTF.

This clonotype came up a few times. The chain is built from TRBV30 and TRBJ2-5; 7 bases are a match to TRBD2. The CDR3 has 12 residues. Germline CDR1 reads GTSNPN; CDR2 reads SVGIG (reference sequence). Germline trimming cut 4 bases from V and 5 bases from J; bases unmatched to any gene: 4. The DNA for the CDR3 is TGTGCCTGGACTAGCGGCTATGAGACCCAGTACTTC. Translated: CAWTSGYETQYF. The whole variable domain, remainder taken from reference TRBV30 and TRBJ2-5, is SQTIHQWPATLVQPVGSPLSLECTVEGTSNPNLYWYRQAAGRGLQLLFYSVGIGQISSEVPQNLSASRPQDRQFILSSKKLLLSDSGFYLCAWTSGYETQYFGPGTRLLVL.

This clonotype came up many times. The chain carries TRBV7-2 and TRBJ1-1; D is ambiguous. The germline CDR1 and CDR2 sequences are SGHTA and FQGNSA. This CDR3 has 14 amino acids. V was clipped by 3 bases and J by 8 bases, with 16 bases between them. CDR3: CASSFGLRVWEAFF. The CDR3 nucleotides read TGTGCCAGCAGCTTTGGACTACGGGTATGGGAAGCTTTCTTT. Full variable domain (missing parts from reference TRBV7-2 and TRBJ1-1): GAGVSQSPSNKVTEKGKDVELRCDPISGHTALYWYRQSLGQGLEFLIYFQGNSAPDKSGLPSDRFSAERTGGSVSTLTIQRTQQEDSAVYLCASSFGLRVWEAFFGQGTRLTVV.

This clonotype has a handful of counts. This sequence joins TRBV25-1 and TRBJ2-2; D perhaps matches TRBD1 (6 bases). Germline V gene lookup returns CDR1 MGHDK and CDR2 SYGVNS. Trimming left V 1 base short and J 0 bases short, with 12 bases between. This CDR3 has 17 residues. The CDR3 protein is CASSESVGQTNTGELFF. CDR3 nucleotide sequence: TGTGCCAGCAGTGAATCTGTCGGACAGACGAACACCGGGGAGCTGTTTTTT.

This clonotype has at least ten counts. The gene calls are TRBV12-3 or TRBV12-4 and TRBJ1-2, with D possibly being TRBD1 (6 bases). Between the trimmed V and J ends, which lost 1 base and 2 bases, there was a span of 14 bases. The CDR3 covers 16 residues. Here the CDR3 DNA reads TGTGCCAGCAGTTTAGACGCCAGGGGAGGGAACTATGGCTACACCTTC. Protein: CASSLDARGGNYGYTF.

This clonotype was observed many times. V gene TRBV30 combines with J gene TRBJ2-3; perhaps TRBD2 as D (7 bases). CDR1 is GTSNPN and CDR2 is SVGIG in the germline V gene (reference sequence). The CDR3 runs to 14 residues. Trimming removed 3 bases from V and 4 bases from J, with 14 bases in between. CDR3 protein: CAWSVGGRSDTQYF. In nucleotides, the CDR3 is TGTGCCTGGAGCGTCGGGGGGCGATCAGATACGCAGTATTTT.

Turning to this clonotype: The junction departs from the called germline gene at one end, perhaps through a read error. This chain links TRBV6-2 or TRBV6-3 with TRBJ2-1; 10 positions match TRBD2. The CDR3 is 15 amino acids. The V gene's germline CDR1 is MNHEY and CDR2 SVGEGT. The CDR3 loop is CASSPSGGAYNEQLF. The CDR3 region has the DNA TGTGCCAGCAGCCCCAGCGGGGGGGCCTACAATGAGCAGCTCTTC.

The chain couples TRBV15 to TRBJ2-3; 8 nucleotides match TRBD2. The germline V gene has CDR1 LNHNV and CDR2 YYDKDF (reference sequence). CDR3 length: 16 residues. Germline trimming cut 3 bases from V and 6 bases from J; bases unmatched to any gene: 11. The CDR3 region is CATSSFTGTSRDTQYF. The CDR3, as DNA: TGTGCCACCAGCAGTTTCACCGGGACTAGTCGGGATACGCAGTATTTT. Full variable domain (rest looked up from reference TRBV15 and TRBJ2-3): DAMVIQNPRYQVTQFGKPVTLSCSQTLNHNVMYWYQQKSSQAPKLLFHYYDKDFNNEADTPDNFQSRRPNTSFCFLDIRSPGLGDTAMYLCATSSFTGTSRDTQYFGPGTRLTVL.

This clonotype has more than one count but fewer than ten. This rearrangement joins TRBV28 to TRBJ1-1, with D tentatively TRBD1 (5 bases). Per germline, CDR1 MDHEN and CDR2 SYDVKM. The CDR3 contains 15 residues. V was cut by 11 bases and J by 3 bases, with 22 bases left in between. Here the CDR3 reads CAGNKGRGFDTEAFF. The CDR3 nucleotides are TGTGCCGGCAACAAGGGACGGGGATTCGACACTGAAGCTTTCTTT.

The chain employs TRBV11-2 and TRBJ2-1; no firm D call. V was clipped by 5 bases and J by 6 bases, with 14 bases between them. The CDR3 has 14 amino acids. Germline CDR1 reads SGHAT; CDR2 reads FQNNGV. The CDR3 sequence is CASSPAWRSNEQFF. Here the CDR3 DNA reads TGTGCCAGCAGCCCCGCATGGCGGAGCAATGAGCAGTTCTTC. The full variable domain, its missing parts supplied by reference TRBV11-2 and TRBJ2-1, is EAGVAQSPRYKIIEKRQSVAFWCNPISGHATLYWYQQILGQGPKLLIQFQNNGVVDDSQLPKDRFSAERLKGVDSTLKIQPAKLEDSAVYLCASSPAWRSNEQFFGPGTRLTVL.

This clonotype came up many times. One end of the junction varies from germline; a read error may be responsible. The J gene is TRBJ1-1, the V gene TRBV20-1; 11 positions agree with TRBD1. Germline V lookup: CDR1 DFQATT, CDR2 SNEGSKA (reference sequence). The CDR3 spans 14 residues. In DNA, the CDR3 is TGCAGTGCCAGAGGGACAGGGGGGAACACTGAAGCTTTCTTT. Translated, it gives CSARGTGGNTEAFF.

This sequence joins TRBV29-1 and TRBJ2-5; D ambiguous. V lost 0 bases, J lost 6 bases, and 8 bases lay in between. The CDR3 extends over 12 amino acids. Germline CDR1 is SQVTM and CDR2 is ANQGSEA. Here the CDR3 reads CSVEDGFKTQYF. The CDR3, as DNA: TGCAGCGTTGAAGACGGGTTTAAGACCCAGTACTTC.

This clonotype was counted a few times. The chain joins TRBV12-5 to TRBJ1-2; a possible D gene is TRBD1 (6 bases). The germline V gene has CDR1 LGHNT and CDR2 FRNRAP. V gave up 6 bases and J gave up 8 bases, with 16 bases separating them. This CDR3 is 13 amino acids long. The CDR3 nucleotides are TGTGCTAGTGGGATACAGGGAAGGGACGGCTACACCTTC. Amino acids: CASGIQGRDGYTF. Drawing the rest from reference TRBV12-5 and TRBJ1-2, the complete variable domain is DARVTQTPRHKVTEMGQEVTMRCQPILGHNTVFWYRQTMMQGLELLAYFRNRAPLDDSGMPKDRFSAEMPDATLATLKIQPSEPRDSAVYFCASGIQGRDGYTFGSGTRLTVV.

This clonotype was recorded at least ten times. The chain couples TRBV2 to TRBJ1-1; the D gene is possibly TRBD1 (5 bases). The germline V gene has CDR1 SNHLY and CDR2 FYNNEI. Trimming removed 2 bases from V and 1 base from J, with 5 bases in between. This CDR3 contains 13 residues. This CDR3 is CASSEQGNTEAFF. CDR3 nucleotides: TGTGCCAGCAGTGAACAGGGGAACACTGAAGCTTTCTTT. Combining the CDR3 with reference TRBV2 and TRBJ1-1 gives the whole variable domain EPEVTQTPSHQVTQMGQEVILRCVPISNHLYFYWYRQILGQKVEFLVSFYNNEISEKSEIFDDQFSVERPDGSNFTLKIRSTKLEDSAMYFCASSEQGNTEAFFGQGTRLTVV.

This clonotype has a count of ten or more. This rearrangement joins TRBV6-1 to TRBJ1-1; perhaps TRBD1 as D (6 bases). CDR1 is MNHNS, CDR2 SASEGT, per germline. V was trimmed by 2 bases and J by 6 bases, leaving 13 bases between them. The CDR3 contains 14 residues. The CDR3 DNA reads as TGTGCCAGCAGTGAAACCCACAGGGCGGCTGAAGCTTTCTTT. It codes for CASSETHRAAEAFF.

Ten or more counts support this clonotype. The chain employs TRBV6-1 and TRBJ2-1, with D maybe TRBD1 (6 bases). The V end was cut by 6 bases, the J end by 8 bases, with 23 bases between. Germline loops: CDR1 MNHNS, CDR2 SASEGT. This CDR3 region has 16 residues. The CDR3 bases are TGTGCCAGCAGAAAGCAACAGGGTAGCCGGGTGCATGAGCAGTTCTTC. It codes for CASRKQQGSRVHEQFF.

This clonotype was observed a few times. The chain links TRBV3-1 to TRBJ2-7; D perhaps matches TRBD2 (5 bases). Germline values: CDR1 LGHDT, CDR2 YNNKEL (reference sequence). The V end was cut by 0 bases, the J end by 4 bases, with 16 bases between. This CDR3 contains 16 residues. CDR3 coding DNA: TGTGCCAGCAGCCAAGATCGTGGGGTAGGAGGTTACGAGCAGTACTTC. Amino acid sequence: CASSQDRGVGGYEQYF.

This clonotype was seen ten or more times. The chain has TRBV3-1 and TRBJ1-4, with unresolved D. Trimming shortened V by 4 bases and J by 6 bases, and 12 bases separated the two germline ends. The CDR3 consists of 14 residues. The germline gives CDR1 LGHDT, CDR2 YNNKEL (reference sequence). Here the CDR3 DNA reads TGTGCCAGCAGCCCCGGGCCTGGGGATGAAAAACTGTTTTTT. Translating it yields CASSPGPGDEKLFF. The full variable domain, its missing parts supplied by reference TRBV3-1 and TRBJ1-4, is DTAVSQTPKYLVTQMGNDKSIKCEQNLGHDTMYWYKQDSKKFLKIMFSYNNKELIINETVPNRFSPKSPDKAHLNLHINSLELGDSAVYFCASSPGPGDEKLFFGSGTQLSVL.

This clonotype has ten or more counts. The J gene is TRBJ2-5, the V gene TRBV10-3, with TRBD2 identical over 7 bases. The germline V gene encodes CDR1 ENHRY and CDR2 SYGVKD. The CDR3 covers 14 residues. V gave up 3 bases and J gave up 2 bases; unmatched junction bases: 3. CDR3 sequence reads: CAISETSVQETQYF. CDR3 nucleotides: TGTGCCATCAGTGAAACTAGCGTACAAGAGACCCAGTACTTC.

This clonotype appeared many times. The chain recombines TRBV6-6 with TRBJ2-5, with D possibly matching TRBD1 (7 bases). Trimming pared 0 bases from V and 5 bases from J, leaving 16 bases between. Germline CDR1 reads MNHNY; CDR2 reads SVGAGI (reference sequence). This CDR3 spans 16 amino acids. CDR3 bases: TGTGCCAGCAGTTACTCCGCCGGGGCAGGGGGGGAGACCCAGTACTTC. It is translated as CASSYSAGAGGETQYF.

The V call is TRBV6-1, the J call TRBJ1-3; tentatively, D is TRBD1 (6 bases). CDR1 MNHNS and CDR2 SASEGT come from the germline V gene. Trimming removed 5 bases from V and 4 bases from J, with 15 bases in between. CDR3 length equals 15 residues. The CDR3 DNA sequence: TGTGCCAGCAGTCGCCCCCGGGGGCGCGGAAACACCATATATTTT. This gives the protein CASSRPRGRGNTIYF.

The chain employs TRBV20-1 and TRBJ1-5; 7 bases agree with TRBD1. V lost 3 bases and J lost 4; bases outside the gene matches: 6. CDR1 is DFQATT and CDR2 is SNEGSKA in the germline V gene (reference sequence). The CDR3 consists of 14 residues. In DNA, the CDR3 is TGCAGTGCTAGGGGCGGACAGGAGAATCAGCCCCAGCATTTT. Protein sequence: CSARGGQENQPQHF.

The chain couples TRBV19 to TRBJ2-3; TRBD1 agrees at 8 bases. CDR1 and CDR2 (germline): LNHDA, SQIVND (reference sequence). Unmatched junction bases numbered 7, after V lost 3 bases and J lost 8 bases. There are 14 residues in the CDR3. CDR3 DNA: TGTGCCAGTAGTATGGACAGGGAACGGGGTACGCAGTATTTT. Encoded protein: CASSMDRERGTQYF.

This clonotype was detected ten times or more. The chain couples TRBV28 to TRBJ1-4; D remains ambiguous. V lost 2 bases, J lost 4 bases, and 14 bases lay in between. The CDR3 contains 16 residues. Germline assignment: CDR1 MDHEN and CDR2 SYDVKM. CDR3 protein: CASSLASDGLNEKLFF. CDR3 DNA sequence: TGTGCCAGCAGTTTAGCTTCGGACGGACTTAATGAAAAACTGTTTTTT.

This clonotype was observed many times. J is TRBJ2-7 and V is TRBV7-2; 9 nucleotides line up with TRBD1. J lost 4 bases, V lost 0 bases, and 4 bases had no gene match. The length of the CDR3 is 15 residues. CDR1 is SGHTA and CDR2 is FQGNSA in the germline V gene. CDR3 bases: TGTGCCAGCAGCTTAGCCCTGGACAGGGGATACGAGCAGTACTTC. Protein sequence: CASSLALDRGYEQYF.

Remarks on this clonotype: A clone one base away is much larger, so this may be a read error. The DNA for the CDR3 is TGTGCCACCAGTGACGGGGGGGCCCCGGTGATCGGTCAGCCCCAGCATTTT. It codes for CATSDGGAPVIGQPQHF. V is TRBV24-1 and J is TRBJ1-5; the D gene is possibly TRBD1 (6 bases). Germline V gene data show CDR1 as KGHDR and CDR2 as SFDVKD. The CDR3 has 17 residues. Trimming cost V 4 bases and J 6 bases, with 21 bases left between them.

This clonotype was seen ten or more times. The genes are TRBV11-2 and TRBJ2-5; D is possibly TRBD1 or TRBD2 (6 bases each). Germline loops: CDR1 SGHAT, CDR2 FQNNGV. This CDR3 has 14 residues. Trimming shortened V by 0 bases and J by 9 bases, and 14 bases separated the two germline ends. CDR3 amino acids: CASSLEGGIAAQYF. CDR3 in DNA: TGTGCCAGCAGCTTAGAAGGGGGGATAGCGGCCCAGTACTTC.